The entry below gives a single TCR beta chain sequence along with its context. Generated by immunoSEQ multiplex PCR, the TCRdb table keeps only in-frame clones and is missing some. The repertoire consists of about 80,000 clones, with around four fifths occurring once and the leading ten covering 18%. The data are from a study of blood T cell repertoires in COVID-19. Germline V gene data show CDR1 as KGHSH and CDR2 as LQKENI. Trimming cost V 3 bases and J 7 bases; bases outside gene matches: 6. The CDR3 is 15 amino acids. What was sequenced was peripheral blood. This sequence joins TRBV18 and TRBJ2-1; 10 bases agree with TRBD2. The clonotype originates from an elderly man with active or convalescent COVID-19. CDR3 amino acids: CASSPASGRINEQFF. For the CDR3, the DNA is TGTGCCAGCTCACCTGCTAGCGGGAGAATAAATGAGCAGTTCTTC.